In this sample, the clone carrying this TCR beta chain turned up many times. The antigen is undetermined. The data were obtained in a study of T cells in Graves' hyperthyroidism and ophthalmopathy. Study results and caveats: Most thyroid clonotypes that were expanded above 0.001 also turned up in blood.

Germline lookup yields CDR1 SNHLY and CDR2 FYNNEI. This CDR3 comprises 14 residues. Trimming took 0 bases from V and 7 from J, leaving 12 bases between them. Amplified TCR beta CDR3 regions came from RNA transcripts. Researchers ran a first-round RT-PCR on the TCR CDR3 using the HTBI primer set. TCRdb re-called the multiplex PCR reads with MiXCR, one entry per CDR3 protein. The sample gives 300,000 to 450,000 distinct CDR3 sequences, about 15% of which show up once; roughly a fifth is in the top ten. The sequencing sample was made of blood. The TCR sequence derives from a woman aged 25-40 years with Graves' ophthalmopathy. The rearrangement joins TRBV2 to TRBJ1-2, with D perhaps matching TRBD1 (5 bases). Here the CDR3 DNA reads TGTGCCAGCAGTGAAGCGGCAGGGAACGCTGGCTACACCTTC. Its translation is CASSEAAGNAGYTF.